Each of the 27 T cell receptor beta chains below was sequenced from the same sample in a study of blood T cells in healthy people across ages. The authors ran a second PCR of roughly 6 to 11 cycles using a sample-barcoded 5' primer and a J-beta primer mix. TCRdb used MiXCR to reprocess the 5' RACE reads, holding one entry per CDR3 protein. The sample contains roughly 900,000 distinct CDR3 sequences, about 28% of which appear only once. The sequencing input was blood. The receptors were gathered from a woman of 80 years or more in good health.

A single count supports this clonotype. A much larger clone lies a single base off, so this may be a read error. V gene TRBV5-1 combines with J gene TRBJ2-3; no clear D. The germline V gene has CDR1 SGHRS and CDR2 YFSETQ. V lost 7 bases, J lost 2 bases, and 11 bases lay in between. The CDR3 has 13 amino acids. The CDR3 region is CASQLPNTDTQYF. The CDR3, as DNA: TGCGCCAGCCAACTTCCGAACACAGATACGCAGTATTTT.

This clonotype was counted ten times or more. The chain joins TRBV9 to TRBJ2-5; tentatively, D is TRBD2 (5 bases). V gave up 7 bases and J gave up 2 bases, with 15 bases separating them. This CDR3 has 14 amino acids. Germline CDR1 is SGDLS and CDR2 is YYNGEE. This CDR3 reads CASARAGDQETQYF. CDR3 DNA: TGTGCCAGCGCGCGGGCCGGTGATCAAGAGACCCAGTACTTC.

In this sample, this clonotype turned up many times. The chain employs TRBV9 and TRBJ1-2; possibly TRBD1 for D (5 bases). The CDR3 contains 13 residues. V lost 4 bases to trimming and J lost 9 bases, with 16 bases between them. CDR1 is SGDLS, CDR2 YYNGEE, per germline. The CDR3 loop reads CASSPGTSYRYTF. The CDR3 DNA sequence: TGTGCCAGCAGCCCCGGGACCTCTTACCGCTACACCTTC.

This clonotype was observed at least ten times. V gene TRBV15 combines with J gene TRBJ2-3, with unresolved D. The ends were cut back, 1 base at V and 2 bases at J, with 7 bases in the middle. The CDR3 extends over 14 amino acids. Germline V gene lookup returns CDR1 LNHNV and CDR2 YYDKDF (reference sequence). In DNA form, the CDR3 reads TGTGCCACCAGCAGAGGGTCTAACACAGATACGCAGTATTTT. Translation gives CATSRGSNTDTQYF.

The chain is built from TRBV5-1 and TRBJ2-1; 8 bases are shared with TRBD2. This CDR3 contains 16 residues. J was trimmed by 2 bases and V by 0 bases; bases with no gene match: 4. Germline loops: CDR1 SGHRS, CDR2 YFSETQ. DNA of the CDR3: TGCGCCAGCAGCTTGGAAGCGGGGGCAGCCTACAATGAGCAGTTCTTC. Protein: CASSLEAGAAYNEQFF.

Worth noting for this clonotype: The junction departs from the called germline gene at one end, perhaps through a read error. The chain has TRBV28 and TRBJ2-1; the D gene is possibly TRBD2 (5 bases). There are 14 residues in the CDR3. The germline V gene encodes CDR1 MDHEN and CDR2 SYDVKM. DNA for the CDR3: TGTGCCAGCAGTTTATCCGGGATCTACAGTGAGCAGTTCTTC. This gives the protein CASSLSGIYSEQFF.

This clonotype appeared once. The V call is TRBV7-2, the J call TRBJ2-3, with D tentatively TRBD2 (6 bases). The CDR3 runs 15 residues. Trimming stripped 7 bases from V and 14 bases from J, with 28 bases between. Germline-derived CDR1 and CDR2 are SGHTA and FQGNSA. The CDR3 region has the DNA TGTGCCAGCACCATCGCCGGGACTCGCACAGATACACGGTATTTT. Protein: CASTIAGTRTDTRYF.

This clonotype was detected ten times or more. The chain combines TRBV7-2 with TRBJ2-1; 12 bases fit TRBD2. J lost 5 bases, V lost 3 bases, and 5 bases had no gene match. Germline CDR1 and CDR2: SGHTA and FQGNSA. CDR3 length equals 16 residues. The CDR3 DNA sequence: TGTGCCAGCAGCTTCCTAGCGGGGGGGTCGCACAATGAGCAGTTCTTC. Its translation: CASSFLAGGSHNEQFF.

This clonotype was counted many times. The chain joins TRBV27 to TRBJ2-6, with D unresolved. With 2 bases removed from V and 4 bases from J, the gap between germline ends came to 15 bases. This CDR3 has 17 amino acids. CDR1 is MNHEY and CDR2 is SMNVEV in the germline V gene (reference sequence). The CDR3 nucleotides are TGTGCCAGCAGTTTAGGTGGCCGCGCTTTCGGGGCCAACGTCCTGACTTTC. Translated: CASSLGGRAFGANVLTF.

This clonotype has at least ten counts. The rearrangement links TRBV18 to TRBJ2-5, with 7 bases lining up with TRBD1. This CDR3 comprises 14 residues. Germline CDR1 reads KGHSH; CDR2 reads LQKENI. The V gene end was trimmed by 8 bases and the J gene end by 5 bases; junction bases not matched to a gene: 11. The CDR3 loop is CASSPRTGGETQYF. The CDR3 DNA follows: TGTGCCAGCAGCCCCCGGACAGGCGGCGAGACCCAGTACTTC.

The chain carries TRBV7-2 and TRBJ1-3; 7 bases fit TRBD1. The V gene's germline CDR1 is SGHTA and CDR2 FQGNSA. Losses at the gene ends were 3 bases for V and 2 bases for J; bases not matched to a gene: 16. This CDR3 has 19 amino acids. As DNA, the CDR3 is TGTGCCAGCAGCTTCCTTGCATTCCCGGGACAGTCTACTGGAAACACCATATATTTT. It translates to CASSFLAFPGQSTGNTIYF. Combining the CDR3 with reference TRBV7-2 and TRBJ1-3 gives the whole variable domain GAGVSQSPSNKVTEKGKDVELRCDPISGHTALYWYRQSLGQGLEFLIYFQGNSAPDKSGLPSDRFSAERTGGSVSTLTIQRTQQEDSAVYLCASSFLAFPGQSTGNTIYFGEGSWLTVV.

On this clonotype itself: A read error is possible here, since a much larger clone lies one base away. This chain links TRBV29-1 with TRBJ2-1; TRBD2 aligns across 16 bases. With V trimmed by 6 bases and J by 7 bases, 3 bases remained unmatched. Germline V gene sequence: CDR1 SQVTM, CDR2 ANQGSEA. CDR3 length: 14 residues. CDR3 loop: CSVAGLAGGNEQFF. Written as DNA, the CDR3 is TGCAGCGTGGCGGGACTAGCGGGGGGGAATGAGCAGTTCTTC.

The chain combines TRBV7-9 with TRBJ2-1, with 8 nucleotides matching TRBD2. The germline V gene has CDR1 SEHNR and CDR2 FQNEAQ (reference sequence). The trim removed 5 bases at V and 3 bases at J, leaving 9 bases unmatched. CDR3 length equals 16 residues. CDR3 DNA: TGTGCCAGCAGCCGACCGGGACTAGGAAGCTACAATGAGCAGTTCTTC. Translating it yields CASSRPGLGSYNEQFF.

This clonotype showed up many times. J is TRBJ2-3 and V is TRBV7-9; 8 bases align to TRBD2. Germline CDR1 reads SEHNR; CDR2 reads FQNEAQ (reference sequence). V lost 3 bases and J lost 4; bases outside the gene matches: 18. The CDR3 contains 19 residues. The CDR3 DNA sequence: TGTGCCAGCAGCTTTAAGGTCGGGGGGGTATTACCGGGAGCAGATACGCAGTATTTT. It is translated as CASSFKVGGVLPGADTQYF. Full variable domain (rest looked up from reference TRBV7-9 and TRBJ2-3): DTGVSQNPRHKITKRGQNVTFRCDPISEHNRLYWYRQTLGQGPEFLTYFQNEAQLEKSRLLSDRFSAERPKGSFSTLEIQRTEQGDSAMYLCASSFKVGGVLPGADTQYFGPGTRLTVL.

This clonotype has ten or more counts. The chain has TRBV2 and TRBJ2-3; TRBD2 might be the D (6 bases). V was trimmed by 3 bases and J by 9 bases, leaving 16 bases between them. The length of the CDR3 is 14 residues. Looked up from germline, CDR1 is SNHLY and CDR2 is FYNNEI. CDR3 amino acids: CASSDSGPGDTQYF. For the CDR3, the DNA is TGTGCCAGCAGTGATTCGGGTCCGGGAGACACGCAGTATTTT.

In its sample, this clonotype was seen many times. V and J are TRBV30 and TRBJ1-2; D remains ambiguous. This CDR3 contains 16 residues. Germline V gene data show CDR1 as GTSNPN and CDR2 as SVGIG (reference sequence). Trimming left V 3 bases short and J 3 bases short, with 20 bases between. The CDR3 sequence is CAWRSSVGSVDYGYTF. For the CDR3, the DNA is TGTGCCTGGAGAAGTAGTGTAGGATCTGTCGACTATGGCTACACCTTC.

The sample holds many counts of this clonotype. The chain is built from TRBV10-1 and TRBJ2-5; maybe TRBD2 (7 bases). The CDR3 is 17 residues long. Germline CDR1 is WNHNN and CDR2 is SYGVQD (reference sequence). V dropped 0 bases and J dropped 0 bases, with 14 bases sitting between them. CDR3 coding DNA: TGCGCCAGCAGTGAGTCGACGGCGGGGGCCCACCAAGAGACCCAGTACTTC. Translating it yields CASSESTAGAHQETQYF.

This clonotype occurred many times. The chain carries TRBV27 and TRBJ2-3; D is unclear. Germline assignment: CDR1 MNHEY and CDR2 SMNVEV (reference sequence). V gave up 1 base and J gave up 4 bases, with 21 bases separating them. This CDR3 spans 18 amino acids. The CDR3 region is CASSLLGLSRDGADTQYF. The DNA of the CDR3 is TGTGCCAGCAGTTTATTAGGCCTCTCTAGGGATGGTGCAGATACGCAGTATTTT.

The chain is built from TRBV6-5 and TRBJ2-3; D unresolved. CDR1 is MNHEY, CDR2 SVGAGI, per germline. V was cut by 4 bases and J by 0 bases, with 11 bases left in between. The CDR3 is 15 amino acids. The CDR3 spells CASSLSPWSTDTQYF. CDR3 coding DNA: TGTGCCAGCAGTTTATCCCCCTGGAGCACAGATACGCAGTATTTT.

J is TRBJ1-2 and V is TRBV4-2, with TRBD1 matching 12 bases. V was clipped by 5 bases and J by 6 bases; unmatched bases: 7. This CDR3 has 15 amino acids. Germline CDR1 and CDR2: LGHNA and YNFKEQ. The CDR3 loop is CASSLTGTGGDGYTF. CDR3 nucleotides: TGTGCCAGCAGCTTGACCGGGACAGGGGGCGATGGCTACACCTTC.

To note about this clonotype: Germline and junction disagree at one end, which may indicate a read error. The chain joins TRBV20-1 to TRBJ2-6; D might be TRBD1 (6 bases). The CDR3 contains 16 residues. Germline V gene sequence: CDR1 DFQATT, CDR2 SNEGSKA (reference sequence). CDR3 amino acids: CSAPPGQSSGANVRTF. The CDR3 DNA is TGCAGTGCGCCACCGGGACAAAGCTCTGGGGCCAACGTCCGGACTTTC.

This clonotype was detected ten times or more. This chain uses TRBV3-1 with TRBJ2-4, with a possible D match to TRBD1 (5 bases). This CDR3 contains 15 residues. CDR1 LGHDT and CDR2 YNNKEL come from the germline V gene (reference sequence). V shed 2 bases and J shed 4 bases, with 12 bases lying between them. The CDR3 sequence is CASSQILQDKNIQYF. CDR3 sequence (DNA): TGTGCCAGCAGCCAAATCTTACAGGATAAAAACATTCAGTACTTC. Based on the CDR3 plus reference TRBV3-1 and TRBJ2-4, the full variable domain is DTAVSQTPKYLVTQMGNDKSIKCEQNLGHDTMYWYKQDSKKFLKIMFSYNNKELIINETVPNRFSPKSPDKAHLNLHINSLELGDSAVYFCASSQILQDKNIQYFGAGTRLSVL.

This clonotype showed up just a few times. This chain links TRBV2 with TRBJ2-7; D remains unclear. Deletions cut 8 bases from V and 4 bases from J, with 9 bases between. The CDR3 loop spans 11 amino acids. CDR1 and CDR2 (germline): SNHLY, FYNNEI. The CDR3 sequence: CASDLEYEQYF. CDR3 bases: TGTGCCAGCGATTTGGAGTACGAGCAGTACTTC.

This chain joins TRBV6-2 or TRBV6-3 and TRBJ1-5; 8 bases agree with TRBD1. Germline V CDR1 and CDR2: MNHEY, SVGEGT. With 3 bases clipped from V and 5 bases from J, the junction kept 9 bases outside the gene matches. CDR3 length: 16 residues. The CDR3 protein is CASSYPTGGLDQPQHF. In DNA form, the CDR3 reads TGTGCCAGCAGTTATCCCACAGGGGGTCTAGATCAGCCCCAGCATTTT.

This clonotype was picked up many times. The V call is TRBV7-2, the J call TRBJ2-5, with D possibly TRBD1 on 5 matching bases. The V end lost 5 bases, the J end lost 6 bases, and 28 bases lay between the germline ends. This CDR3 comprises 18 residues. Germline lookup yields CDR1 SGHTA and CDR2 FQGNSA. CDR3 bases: TGTGCCAGCAGCCCAAGAAACTTGATAAGACAGACAGTCAAGACCCAGTACTTC. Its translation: CASSPRNLIRQTVKTQYF. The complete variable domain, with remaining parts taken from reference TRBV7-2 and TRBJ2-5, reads GAGVSQSPSNKVTEKGKDVELRCDPISGHTALYWYRQSLGQGLEFLIYFQGNSAPDKSGLPSDRFSAERTGGSVSTLTIQRTQQEDSAVYLCASSPRNLIRQTVKTQYFGPGTRLLVL.

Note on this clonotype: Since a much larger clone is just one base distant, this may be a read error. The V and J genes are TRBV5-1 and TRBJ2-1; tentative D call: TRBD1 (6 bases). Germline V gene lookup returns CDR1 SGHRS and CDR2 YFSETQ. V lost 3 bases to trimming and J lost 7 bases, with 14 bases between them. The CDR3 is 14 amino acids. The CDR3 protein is CASSWVGAQNEQFF. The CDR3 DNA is TGCGCCAGCAGCTGGGTGGGGGCGCAAAATGAGCAGTTCTTC.

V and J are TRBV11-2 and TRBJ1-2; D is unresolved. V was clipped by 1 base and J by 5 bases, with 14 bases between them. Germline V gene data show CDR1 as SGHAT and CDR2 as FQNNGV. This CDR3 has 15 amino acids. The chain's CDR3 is CASSLAGEIGYGYTF. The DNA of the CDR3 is TGTGCCAGCAGCTTAGCTGGGGAAATAGGATATGGCTACACCTTC.